Following are 28 T cell receptor beta chains from one sample sequenced in a study of response to subunit inactivated influenza vaccine (dated by TCRdb to about 2018). Preparation of the library involved RT-PCR. Sequencing was performed on an Illumina HiSeq 2500. Starting from the raw public reads, TCRdb applied fastp trimming at Q25, assembled clones with MiXCR and retained in-frame beta chains. Records with the same CDR3 protein are collapsed into one entry carrying the most frequent genes and DNA. In all, the sample holds roughly 650,000 distinct CDR3 sequences, and 12% to 15% of those were seen once. The ten largest clones represent 7.5% to 9% of the sample. The sample was PBMCs from blood, taken 14 to 15 days before vaccination. The receptors shown here come from a man in his forties or fifties who received an inactivated influenza vaccine. Donor details come from another sample of the same person, matched by shared clones.

The chain combines TRBV7-8 with TRBJ2-7; 8 bases fit TRBD1. Germline V CDR1 and CDR2: SGHVS, FQNEAQ. V lost 5 bases and J lost 4; bases outside the gene matches: 16. The CDR3 length is 17 residues. This chain's CDR3 is CASSTNPPGQVLYEQYF. In DNA form, the CDR3 reads TGTGCCAGCAGCACCAACCCTCCGGGACAGGTCCTATACGAGCAGTACTTC.

This clonotype was seen more than once but under ten times. The chain employs TRBV15 and TRBJ2-7; D might be TRBD2 (6 bases). The germline CDR1 and CDR2 sequences are LNHNV and YYDKDF (reference sequence). The V and J ends lost 1 base and 5 bases respectively, with 18 bases between them. The CDR3 totals 16 residues. The CDR3 DNA reads as TGTGCCACCAGCAGAGCAGGAGGGGTGCGTAACAACGAGCAGTACTTC. Protein: CATSRAGGVRNNEQYF.

In its sample, this clonotype was seen a few times. V is TRBV19 and J is TRBJ1-1; the match to TRBD1 covers 7 bases. This CDR3 contains 12 residues. The trim removed 7 bases at V and 9 bases at J, leaving 8 bases unmatched. Per germline, CDR1 LNHDA and CDR2 SQIVND (reference sequence). DNA for the CDR3: TGTGCCAGTATACAGGGGAATGGAAAAGCTTTCTTT. It is translated as CASIQGNGKAFF.

V gene TRBV7-8 combines with J gene TRBJ1-2; tentatively, D is TRBD1 (6 bases). The CDR3 contains 13 residues. V lost 6 bases and J 8 bases, leaving 16 bases between the germline ends. Germline CDR1 is SGHVS and CDR2 is FQNEAQ. The CDR3 DNA reads as TGTGCCAGCAGGAAAACGGGGGCGGGAGGCTACACCTTC. Amino acid sequence: CASRKTGAGGYTF.

This clonotype was counted ten times or more. The chain has TRBV28 and TRBJ2-7, with D hard to call. The germline gives CDR1 MDHEN, CDR2 SYDVKM. Trimming stripped 2 bases from V and 2 bases from J, with 13 bases between. This CDR3 is 15 amino acids long. DNA for the CDR3: TGTGCCAGCAGTTTAACATCCCTTCAAGCCTACGAGCAGTACTTC. Its translation is CASSLTSLQAYEQYF.

The chain carries TRBV18 and TRBJ2-7; the D gene is possibly TRBD1 (6 bases). Trimming pared 5 bases from V and 6 bases from J, leaving 20 bases between. The CDR3 covers 15 residues. Germline V gene sequence: CDR1 KGHSH, CDR2 LQKENI. Written as DNA, the CDR3 is TGTGCCAGCTCAGCCGGGACAACGGTCTCGAGCGAGCAGTACTTC. It translates to CASSAGTTVSSEQYF.

A few counts support this clonotype. The J gene is TRBJ1-1, the V gene TRBV7-9; weak D call: TRBD1 (5 bases). This CDR3 has 16 amino acids. The ends were cut back, 5 bases at V and 5 bases at J, with 21 bases in the middle. Germline V gene lookup returns CDR1 SEHNR and CDR2 FQNEAQ (reference sequence). This CDR3 is CASSPFSGQGKTEAFF. CDR3 DNA: TGTGCCAGCAGCCCCTTTTCGGGGCAGGGAAAAACTGAAGCTTTCTTT.

The gene calls are TRBV4-1 and TRBJ2-1, with 9 bases identical to TRBD2. CDR3 length: 15 amino acids. Germline V gives CDR1 MGHRA, CDR2 YSYEKL. The V and J ends lost 4 bases and 4 bases, in that order; junction bases with no gene match: 5. The CDR3 is CASSRGGGIYNEQFF. The CDR3 DNA reads TGCGCCAGCAGCCGCGGGGGGGGGATTTACAATGAGCAGTTCTTC.

The CDR3 spells CASRMKGVGETQYF. The CDR3 DNA reads as TGTGCCAGCAGGATGAAGGGGGTAGGAGAGACCCAGTACTTC. V and J are TRBV12-3 or TRBV12-4 and TRBJ2-5; D is possibly TRBD1 (6 bases). Trimming took off 6 bases at V and 4 bases at J, with 15 bases between the two ends. The CDR3 is 14 residues long.

The rearrangement uses TRBV2 and TRBJ2-4; tentatively, D is TRBD1 (6 bases). CDR3 length equals 11 residues. CDR1 SNHLY and CDR2 FYNNEI come from the germline V gene. The germline V and J ends were trimmed by 4 bases and 13 bases, with 11 bases remaining between them. The DNA for the CDR3 is TGTGCCAGCAGTGGGACAGCTATCCAGTACTTC. It is translated as CASSGTAIQYF.

The rearrangement joins TRBV6-1 to TRBJ2-1; D gene ambiguous. Germline CDR1 is MNHNS and CDR2 is SASEGT. The CDR3 totals 15 residues. The V gene lost 5 bases and the J gene lost 0 bases, with 11 bases spanning the gap. The DNA for the CDR3 is TGTGCCAGCAGTCTGACGGTACACTCCTACAATGAGCAGTTCTTC. As protein: CASSLTVHSYNEQFF.

This clonotype came up a few times. The chain has TRBV5-6 and TRBJ2-3, with 10 bases lining up with TRBD1. Germline loops: CDR1 SGHDT, CDR2 YYEEEE. CDR3 length: 19 amino acids. V dropped 4 bases and J dropped 4; count of bases not matched to a gene: 18. Here the CDR3 reads CASSPTGNLRDRGADTQYF. The CDR3 nucleotides are TGTGCCAGCAGCCCCACGGGCAACCTCCGGGACAGGGGAGCAGATACGCAGTATTTT.

Ten or more counts support this clonotype. The chain couples TRBV29-1 to TRBJ1-1; D is unclear. The V gene lost 1 base and the J gene lost 9 bases, with 9 bases spanning the gap. The CDR3 loop spans 11 amino acids. Germline CDR1 and CDR2: SQVTM and ANQGSEA. Here the CDR3 DNA reads TGCAGCGTTGAAGGGGGTGGTAAAGCTTTCTTT. Residues: CSVEGGGKAFF.

V gene TRBV5-6 combines with J gene TRBJ2-3; D might be TRBD2 (6 bases). The CDR3 is 15 residues long. Germline values: CDR1 SGHDT, CDR2 YYEEEE. Trimming shortened V by 4 bases and J by 6 bases, and 18 bases separated the two germline ends. The CDR3 coding sequence is TGTGCCAGCAGCGCCTGGGGCGGGGCTTCGGATACGCAGTATTTT. Protein: CASSAWGGASDTQYF.

The V call is TRBV5-1, the J call TRBJ2-3; possible D gene TRBD2, 6 bases. This CDR3 has 17 residues. Per germline, CDR1 SGHRS and CDR2 YFSETQ. Trimming pared 0 bases from V and 2 bases from J, leaving 16 bases between. The CDR3 DNA reads as TGCGCCAGCAGCTTGGGGCTCAGGCGGGGATACACAGATACGCAGTATTTT. It yields the protein CASSLGLRRGYTDTQYF.

This clonotype was picked up a small number of times. The chain uses TRBV7-3 and TRBJ2-1, with TRBD2 identical over 9 bases. This CDR3 is built from 16 residues. V shed 5 bases, J shed 0 bases, and the junction held 5 bases outside the gene matches. Germline values: CDR1 SGHTA, CDR2 FQGTGA. The DNA of the CDR3 is TGTGCCAGCAGCCCCATAGCGGGAGCCTCCTACAATGAGCAGTTCTTC. As protein: CASSPIAGASYNEQFF.

This clonotype is a singleton in its sample. This chain joins TRBV30 and TRBJ2-4, with D perhaps matching TRBD1 or TRBD2 (5 bases each). V lost 2 bases to trimming and J lost 4 bases, with 15 bases between them. The CDR3 totals 15 residues. Germline V gene data show CDR1 as GTSNPN and CDR2 as SVGIG (reference sequence). This chain's CDR3 is CAWSLLGTVKNIQYF. The CDR3 nucleotides are TGTGCCTGGAGTCTACTCGGGACGGTAAAAAACATTCAGTACTTC.

This clonotype has more than one count but fewer than ten. V is TRBV12-3 or TRBV12-4 and J is TRBJ1-2; D might be TRBD1 (5 bases). Deletions cut 5 bases from V and 4 bases from J, with 14 bases between. The CDR3 has 14 residues. DNA of the CDR3: TGTGCCAGCAGTCCCCCGGGCAGGGCCTATGGCTACACCTTC. It translates to CASSPPGRAYGYTF.

This clonotype was seen only a few times. The chain is built from TRBV2 and TRBJ1-6, with unresolved D. CDR3 length equals 13 residues. V gave up 8 bases and J gave up 10 bases, with 15 bases separating them. Germline lookup yields CDR1 SNHLY and CDR2 FYNNEI. The CDR3 DNA reads as TGTGCCAGCCTTGACTCCCCCGGATCACCCCTCCACTTT. It yields the protein CASLDSPGSPLHF. The variable domain in full, completed from reference TRBV2 and TRBJ1-6, reads EPEVTQTPSHQVTQMGQEVILRCVPISNHLYFYWYRQILGQKVEFLVSFYNNEISEKSEIFDDQFSVERPDGSNFTLKIRSTKLEDSAMYFCASLDSPGSPLHFGNGTRLTVT.

The table lists this clonotype with many counts. This chain joins TRBV29-1 and TRBJ2-1, with D possibly matching TRBD2 (6 bases). Trimming removed 2 bases from V and 4 bases from J, with 15 bases in between. There are 15 residues in the CDR3. Germline V gene lookup returns CDR1 SQVTM and CDR2 ANQGSEA. Here the CDR3 DNA reads TGCAGCGTTGAATATCGGGGGTATTATTACAATGAGCAGTTCTTC. Translated, it gives CSVEYRGYYYNEQFF.

The CDR3 here is CASGPGIGDTQYF. In DNA, the CDR3 is TGTGCCAGCGGCCCCGGGATAGGAGATACCCAGTACTTC. The chain couples TRBV5-6 to TRBJ2-5; possible D gene TRBD2, 5 bases. The CDR3 extends over 13 amino acids. CDR1 and CDR2 from the germline V gene are SGHDT and YYEEEE. With 7 bases removed from V and 8 bases from J, the gap between germline ends came to 18 bases.

This clonotype was seen many times. J is TRBJ2-1 and V is TRBV10-3, with D perhaps assigned TRBD1 or TRBD2 (5 bases each). Germline lookup yields CDR1 ENHRY and CDR2 SYGVKD. V was cut by 6 bases and J by 0 bases, with 15 bases left in between. This CDR3 region has 16 residues. DNA for the CDR3: TGTGCCATCAGGGGGACCGACAGTTCCTCCTACAATGAGCAGTTCTTC. This gives the protein CAIRGTDSSSYNEQFF.

V usage is TRBV12-3 or TRBV12-4 and J usage is TRBJ2-7; a possible D gene is TRBD2 (6 bases). The V gene lost 2 bases and the J gene lost 5 bases, with 10 bases spanning the gap. The CDR3 sequence is 13 residues long. The DNA for the CDR3 is TGTGCCAGCAGTTTATCTGCGGGGAACGAGCAGTACTTC. This encodes CASSLSAGNEQYF.

The rearrangement links TRBV4-3 to TRBJ2-3, with 11 bases identical to TRBD2. Germline V gives CDR1 LGHNA, CDR2 YSLEER. The CDR3 length is 16 residues. The ends lost 4 bases at V and 5 bases at J; junction bases unmatched: 8. The chain's CDR3 is CASSRYTSGSRDTQYF. In DNA, the CDR3 is TGCGCCAGCAGCCGATACACTAGCGGGAGTCGAGATACGCAGTATTTT.

This clonotype was found a few times. V usage is TRBV24-1 and J usage is TRBJ2-3; D is uncertain. Trimming stripped 1 base from V and 4 bases from J, with 14 bases between. Germline V gene data show CDR1 as KGHDR and CDR2 as SFDVKD. The CDR3 is 16 residues long. The CDR3 protein is CATSDLADIGADTQYF. Written as DNA, the CDR3 is TGTGCCACCAGTGATTTAGCAGATATCGGAGCAGATACGCAGTATTTT.

The sample holds one count of this clonotype. The chain recombines TRBV9 with TRBJ2-7, with D perhaps matching TRBD2 (5 bases). CDR3 length equals 15 residues. Germline CDR1 is SGDLS and CDR2 is YYNGEE. Deletions cut 0 bases from V and 0 bases from J, with 10 bases between. CDR3 coding DNA: TGTGCCAGCAGCGTAGGTAGCGCAAGCTCCTACGAGCAGTACTTC. Encoded protein: CASSVGSASSYEQYF.

This clonotype showed up many times. The genes are TRBV3-1 and TRBJ1-1; D not resolved. CDR1 is LGHDT and CDR2 is YNNKEL in the germline V gene (reference sequence). The CDR3 length is 12 residues. V lost 1 base to trimming and J lost 8 bases, with 8 bases between them. The CDR3 region has the DNA TGTGCCAGCAGCCAAGCGAGGGCCGAAGCTTTCTTT. The encoded protein is CASSQARAEAFF.

This clonotype was seen a few times. This chain connects TRBV4-1 to TRBJ2-1, with D tentatively TRBD1 (6 bases). Trimming took off 3 bases at V and 7 bases at J, with 13 bases between the two ends. Germline values: CDR1 MGHRA, CDR2 YSYEKL. CDR3 size: 14 residues. CDR3 sequence: CASSHATGLNEQFF. The CDR3 nucleotides are TGCGCCAGCAGCCACGCTACAGGGTTAAATGAGCAGTTCTTC.